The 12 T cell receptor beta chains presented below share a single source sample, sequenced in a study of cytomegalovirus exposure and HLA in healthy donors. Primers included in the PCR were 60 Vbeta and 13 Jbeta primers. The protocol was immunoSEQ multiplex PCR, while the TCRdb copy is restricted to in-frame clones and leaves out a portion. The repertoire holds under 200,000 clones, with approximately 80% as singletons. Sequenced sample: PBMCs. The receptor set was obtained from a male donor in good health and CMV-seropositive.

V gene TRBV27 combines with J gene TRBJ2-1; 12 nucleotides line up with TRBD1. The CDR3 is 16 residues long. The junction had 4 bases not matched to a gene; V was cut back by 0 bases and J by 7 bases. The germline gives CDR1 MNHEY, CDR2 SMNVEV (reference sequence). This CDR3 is CASSLSGTGGKNEQFF. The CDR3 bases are TGTGCCAGCAGTTTATCTGGGACAGGGGGCAAGAATGAGCAGTTCTTC.

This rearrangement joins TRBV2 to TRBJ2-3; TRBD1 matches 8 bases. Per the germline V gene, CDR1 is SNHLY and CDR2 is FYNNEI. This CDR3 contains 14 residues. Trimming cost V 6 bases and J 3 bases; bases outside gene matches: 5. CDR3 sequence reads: CASRDTGGTDTQYF. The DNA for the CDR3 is TGTGCCAGCAGGGACACAGGGGGAACAGATACGCAGTATTTT.

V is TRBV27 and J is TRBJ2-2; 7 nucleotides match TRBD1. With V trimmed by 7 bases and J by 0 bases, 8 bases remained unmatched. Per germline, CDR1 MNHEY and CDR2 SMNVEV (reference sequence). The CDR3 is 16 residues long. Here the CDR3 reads CASKNRDSPNTGELFF. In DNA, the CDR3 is TGTGCCAGCAAGAATCGGGACAGCCCGAACACCGGGGAGCTGTTTTTT.

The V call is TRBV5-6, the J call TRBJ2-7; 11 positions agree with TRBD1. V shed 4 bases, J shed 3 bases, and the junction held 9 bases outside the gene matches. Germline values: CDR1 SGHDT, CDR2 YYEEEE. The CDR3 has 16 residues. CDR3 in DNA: TGTGCCAGCAGCCCTTCCGGGACAGGGGGTATCTACGAGCAGTACTTC. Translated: CASSPSGTGGIYEQYF.

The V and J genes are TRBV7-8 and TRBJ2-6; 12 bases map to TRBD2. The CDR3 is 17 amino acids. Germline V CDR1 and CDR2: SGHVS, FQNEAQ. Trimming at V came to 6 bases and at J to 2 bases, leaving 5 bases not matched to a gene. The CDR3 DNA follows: TGTGCCAGCAGGGCTAGCGGGGGGGCGGCTGGGGCCAACGTCCTGACTTTC. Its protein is CASRASGGAAGANVLTF. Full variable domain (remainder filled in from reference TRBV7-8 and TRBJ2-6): GAGVSQSPRYKVAKRGQDVALRCDPISGHVSLFWYQQALGQGPEFLTYFQNEAQLDKSGLPSDRFFAERPEGSVSTLKIQRTQQEDSAVYLCASRASGGAAGANVLTFGAGSRLTVL.

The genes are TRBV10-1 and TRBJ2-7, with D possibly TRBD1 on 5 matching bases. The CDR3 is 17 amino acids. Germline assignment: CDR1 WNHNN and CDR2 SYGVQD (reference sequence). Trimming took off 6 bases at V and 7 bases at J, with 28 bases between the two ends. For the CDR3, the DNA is TGCGCCAGCAGACAAGAGAAGAATGGGGCCGGCCCTTGGGAGCAGTACTTC. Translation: CASRQEKNGAGPWEQYF.

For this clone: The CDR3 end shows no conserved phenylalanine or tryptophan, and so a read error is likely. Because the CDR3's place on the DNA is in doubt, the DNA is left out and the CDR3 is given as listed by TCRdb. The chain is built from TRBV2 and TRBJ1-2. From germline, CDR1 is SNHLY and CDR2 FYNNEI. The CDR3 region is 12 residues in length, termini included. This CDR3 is CASSEVGVVLSL.

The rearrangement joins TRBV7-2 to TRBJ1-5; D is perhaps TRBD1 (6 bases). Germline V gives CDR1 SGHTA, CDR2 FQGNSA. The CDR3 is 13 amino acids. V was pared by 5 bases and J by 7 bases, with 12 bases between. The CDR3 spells CASSRAGGQPQHF. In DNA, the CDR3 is TGTGCCAGCAGCCGTGCGGGGGGCCAGCCCCAGCATTTT.

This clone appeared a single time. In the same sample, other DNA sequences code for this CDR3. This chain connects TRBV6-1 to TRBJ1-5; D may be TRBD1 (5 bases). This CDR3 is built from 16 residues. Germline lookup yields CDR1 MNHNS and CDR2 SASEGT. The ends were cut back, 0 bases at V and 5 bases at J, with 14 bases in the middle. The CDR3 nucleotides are TGTGCCAGCAGTGAAGCACTTGGGCAGGGATATCAGCCCCAGCATTTT. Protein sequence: CASSEALGQGYQPQHF.

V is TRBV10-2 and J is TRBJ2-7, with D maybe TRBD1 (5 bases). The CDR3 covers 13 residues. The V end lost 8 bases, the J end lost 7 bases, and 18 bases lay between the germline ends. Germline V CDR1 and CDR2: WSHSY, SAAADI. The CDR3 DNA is TGCGCCAGCCAAGACAGCCTCGGTAAGGAGCAGTACTTC. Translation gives CASQDSLGKEQYF.

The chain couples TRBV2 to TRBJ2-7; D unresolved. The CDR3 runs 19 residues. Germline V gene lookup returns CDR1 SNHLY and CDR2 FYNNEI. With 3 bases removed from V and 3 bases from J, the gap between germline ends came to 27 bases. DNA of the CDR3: TGTGCCAGCAGTGATCTCGCAGGTTTTGGGCTCCCCGCTAACTACGAGCAGTACTTC. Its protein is CASSDLAGFGLPANYEQYF. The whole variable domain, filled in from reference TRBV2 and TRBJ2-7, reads EPEVTQTPSHQVTQMGQEVILRCVPISNHLYFYWYRQILGQKVEFLVSFYNNEISEKSEIFDDQFSVERPDGSNFTLKIRSTKLEDSAMYFCASSDLAGFGLPANYEQYFGPGTRLTVT.

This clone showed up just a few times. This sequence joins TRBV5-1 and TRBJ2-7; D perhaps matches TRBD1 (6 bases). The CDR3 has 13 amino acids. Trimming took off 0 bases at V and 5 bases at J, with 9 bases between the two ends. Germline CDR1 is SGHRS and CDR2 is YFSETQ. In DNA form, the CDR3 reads TGCGCCAGCAGCTTGGCAGGGGCAAACGAGCAGTACTTC. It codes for CASSLAGANEQYF.